Following are 22 T cell receptor beta chains from one sample sequenced in a study of shared clonotypes between healthy human individuals. CD45RO-negative, CCR7-selected cells formed the naive CD8 fraction, which excluded terminally differentiated effector memory CD45RA+ cells. Data came from immunoSEQ multiplex PCR; TCRdb stores just in-frame clones and leaves some out. Altogether about 680,000 clones are present, about 90% being singletons, with the ten largest covering approximately 24%. The sample taken for sequencing was naive CD8+ T cells sorted from blood. Receptors originate from a man in his thirties or forties in good health.

This rearrangement joins TRBV12-2 to TRBJ1-3. TRBV12-2 is flagged as a pseudogene. The CDR3 is made up of 15 amino acids. The CDR3 sequence is CASRLPAHSGNTIYF. In nucleotides, the CDR3 is TGTGCAAGTCGCTTACCTGCTCACTCTGGAAACACCATATATTTT.

J is TRBJ2-1 and V is TRBV18; D tentatively reads TRBD1 or TRBD2 (6 bases each). The germline CDR1 and CDR2 sequences are KGHSH and LQKENI. The CDR3 contains 17 residues. Trimming stripped 2 bases from V and 10 bases from J, with 24 bases between. This CDR3 is CASSPRSGGIGGSEQFF. DNA for the CDR3: TGTGCCAGCTCACCAAGGAGTGGCGGGATAGGGGGATCCGAGCAGTTCTTC.

The chain carries TRBV4-3 and TRBJ2-5; D call uncertain. Trimming removed 0 bases at V and 8 bases at J, with 16 bases between. The CDR3 has 15 amino acids. CDR1 LGHNA and CDR2 YSLEER come from the germline V gene. The CDR3 spells CASSQDFANIGTQYF. In DNA, the CDR3 is TGCGCCAGCAGCCAAGATTTCGCGAACATTGGTACCCAGTACTTC.

V gene TRBV5-4 combines with J gene TRBJ1-4, with no clear D. V was clipped by 0 bases and J by 7 bases, with 4 bases between them. Germline values: CDR1 SGHNT, CDR2 YYREEE (reference sequence). This CDR3 has 12 amino acids. The CDR3 sequence is CASSLDAEKLFF. Written as DNA, the CDR3 is TGTGCCAGCAGCTTGGACGCTGAAAAACTGTTTTTT.

This clone turned up a few times. Other DNA sequences in this specimen translate into the identical CDR3. V gene TRBV27 combines with J gene TRBJ2-1; unclear D gene. CDR1 is MNHEY, CDR2 SMNVEV, per germline (reference sequence). With 5 bases removed from V and 8 bases from J, the gap between germline ends came to 10 bases. The CDR3 totals 12 residues. As DNA, the CDR3 is TGTGCCAGCAGTCTTATTGGGGATGAGCAGTTCTTC. Residues: CASSLIGDEQFF.

The genes are TRBV9 and TRBJ2-5; D is uncertain. The CDR3 is made up of 14 amino acids. V gave up 4 bases and J gave up 5 bases, with 15 bases separating them. Germline V gives CDR1 SGDLS, CDR2 YYNGEE. CDR3 in DNA: TGTGCCAGCAGCAGCTACAGCGAGTTGGAGACCCAGTACTTC. Its translation is CASSSYSELETQYF.

This clone appeared a single time. The genes are TRBV6-1 and TRBJ2-7, with 9 bases identical to TRBD1. The ends lost 4 bases at V and 4 bases at J; junction bases unmatched: 5. Per germline, CDR1 MNHNS and CDR2 SASEGT. CDR3 size: 14 residues. CDR3 loop: CASSARTGEYEQYF. In nucleotides, the CDR3 is TGTGCCAGCAGTGCTAGGACAGGGGAATACGAGCAGTACTTC.

The chain uses TRBV7-9 and TRBJ1-1; unclear D gene. Trimming left V 5 bases short and J 0 bases short, with 13 bases between. The germline gives CDR1 SEHNR, CDR2 FQNEAQ (reference sequence). This CDR3 region has 15 residues. CDR3 DNA sequence: TGTGCCAGCAGCATCCGACGGGTTATGAACACTGAAGCTTTCTTT. Residues: CASSIRRVMNTEAFF. The entire variable domain, with the rest obtained from reference TRBV7-9 and TRBJ1-1, is as follows: DTGVSQNPRHKITKRGQNVTFRCDPISEHNRLYWYRQTLGQGPEFLTYFQNEAQLEKSRLLSDRFSAERPKGSFSTLEIQRTEQGDSAMYLCASSIRRVMNTEAFFGQGTRLTVV.

V gene TRBV28 combines with J gene TRBJ2-1; no reliable D call. The V gene's germline CDR1 is MDHEN and CDR2 SYDVKM. The CDR3 runs to 14 residues. With 5 bases removed from V and 6 bases from J, the gap between germline ends came to 14 bases. The CDR3 region is CASSPLRVTNEQFF. DNA for the CDR3: TGTGCCAGCAGTCCTCTCCGGGTTACCAATGAGCAGTTCTTC.

V gene TRBV27 combines with J gene TRBJ2-1; unclear D gene. V was shortened by 5 bases and J by 3 bases, with 11 bases between the two germline ends. From germline, CDR1 is MNHEY and CDR2 SMNVEV (reference sequence). The CDR3 length is 14 residues. CDR3 region: CASSLLSFYNEQFF. The CDR3 nucleotides are TGTGCCAGCAGTCTTCTCAGTTTCTACAATGAGCAGTTCTTC.

This clone has a handful of counts. The rearrangement joins TRBV4-1 to TRBJ2-7; 10 nucleotides match TRBD1. V shed 0 bases and J 3 bases; nucleotides not matched to a gene: 5. The CDR3 consists of 16 residues. Germline loops: CDR1 MGHRA, CDR2 YSYEKL. In nucleotides, the CDR3 is TGCGCCAGCAGCCAAGATCTAGGGACAGGGGACTACGAGCAGTACTTC. This translates into CASSQDLGTGDYEQYF.

This clone was detected only once. The chain combines TRBV5-1 with TRBJ2-3; D is possibly TRBD1 (6 bases). This CDR3 contains 15 residues. The V end lost 3 bases, the J end lost 2 bases, and 13 bases lay between the germline ends. Germline V gene sequence: CDR1 SGHRS, CDR2 YFSETQ. The CDR3 region is CASSSIQGLTDTQYF. CDR3 coding DNA: TGCGCCAGCAGCTCAATCCAGGGGCTCACAGATACGCAGTATTTT.

The chain recombines TRBV4-1 with TRBJ2-7, with TRBD2 as a possible D gene (7 bases). Germline V gene sequence: CDR1 MGHRA, CDR2 YSYEKL. The CDR3 is made up of 13 amino acids. V lost 5 bases, J lost 5 bases, and 13 bases lay in between. The DNA of the CDR3 is TGCGCCAGCAGCAACAGGGAGGGAAACGAGCAGTACTTC. It is translated as CASSNREGNEQYF.

The chain has TRBV2 and TRBJ2-3, with 7 bases matching TRBD2. Germline assignment: CDR1 SNHLY and CDR2 FYNNEI. Trimming took 2 bases from V and 5 from J; bases not matched to a gene: 16. The length of the CDR3 is 18 residues. The CDR3 bases are TGTGCCAGCAGTGAAAGGGAGGGAGACTTCGGACTTGAAGATACGCAGTATTTT. Translating gives CASSEREGDFGLEDTQYF.

The rearrangement links TRBV27 to TRBJ2-6, with D possibly being TRBD2 (6 bases). From germline, CDR1 is MNHEY and CDR2 SMNVEV (reference sequence). The CDR3 loop spans 16 amino acids. The ends were cut back, 6 bases at V and 1 base at J, with 13 bases in the middle. This CDR3 is CASSHIAGSGANVLTF. The CDR3 DNA is TGTGCCAGCAGCCATATCGCGGGATCTGGGGCCAACGTCCTGACTTTC.

The rearrangement links TRBV7-8 to TRBJ2-5; 9 bases align to TRBD2. The CDR3 totals 17 residues. V lost 1 base, J lost 1 base, and 7 bases stayed unmatched. CDR1 SGHVS and CDR2 FQNEAQ come from the germline V gene. The CDR3 region has the DNA TGTGCCAGCAGCTTAGGTCCAGCGGGAGGACTCCAAGAGACCCAGTACTTC. This sequence encodes CASSLGPAGGLQETQYF.

The CDR3 is CASSLGAAQETQYF. The CDR3 nucleotides are TGTGCCAGCAGCTTAGGAGCAGCCCAAGAGACCCAGTACTTC. The J gene is TRBJ2-5, the V gene TRBV7-9; D is unresolved. Trimming shortened V by 1 base and J by 1 base, and 7 bases separated the two germline ends. The CDR3 runs 14 residues. Germline V gene sequence: CDR1 SEHNR, CDR2 FQNEAQ (reference sequence).

This chain links TRBV27 with TRBJ2-7, with TRBD2 matching over 7 bases. The germline V gene encodes CDR1 MNHEY and CDR2 SMNVEV (reference sequence). The CDR3 is 15 amino acids. V gave up 3 bases and J gave up 0 bases; unmatched junction bases: 5. The CDR3 loop reads CASSLFGGTSYEQYF. CDR3 bases: TGTGCCAGCAGTTTGTTCGGGGGGACCTCCTACGAGCAGTACTTC.

The count of this clone is one. The chain joins TRBV5-5 to TRBJ2-7; 9 bases fit TRBD2. Germline V CDR1 and CDR2: SGHKS, YYEKEE (reference sequence). CDR3 size: 14 residues. Germline trimming cut 1 base from V and 6 bases from J; bases unmatched to any gene: 5. CDR3: CASSLLLAGSEQYF. DNA of the CDR3: TGTGCCAGCAGCTTGTTACTAGCGGGTAGCGAGCAGTACTTC.

The chain has TRBV6-5 and TRBJ2-7, with 12 bases that match TRBD2. This CDR3 is 16 amino acids long. Germline-derived CDR1 and CDR2 are MNHEY and SVGAGI. The ends lost 2 bases at V and 5 bases at J; junction bases unmatched: 7. The DNA for the CDR3 is TGTGCCAGCAGTTACCGACTAGCGGGAGTCGGGGACGAGCAGTACTTC. It encodes CASSYRLAGVGDEQYF.

The gene calls are TRBV7-9 and TRBJ2-3, with 11 bases matching TRBD2. Trimming cost V 5 bases and J 0 bases; bases outside gene matches: 4. CDR1 SEHNR and CDR2 FQNEAQ come from the germline V gene (reference sequence). The CDR3 extends over 16 amino acids. The CDR3 sequence: CASSLGTSGSTDTQYF. The CDR3 bases are TGTGCCAGCAGCCTCGGGACTAGCGGAAGCACAGATACGCAGTATTTT.

J is TRBJ2-7 and V is TRBV28, with D possibly being TRBD2 (6 bases). The CDR3 contains 16 residues. V lost 6 bases to trimming and J lost 0 bases, with 18 bases between them. Germline lookup yields CDR1 MDHEN and CDR2 SYDVKM. The chain's CDR3 is CASSHTSGEDSYEQYF. In nucleotides, the CDR3 is TGTGCCAGCAGCCACACCTCGGGAGAAGACTCCTACGAGCAGTACTTC.